This T cell receptor beta chain was retrieved from a study of T cell repertoires in ileal Crohn's disease. Across the study: Thiopurines (fewer than 12) or anti-TNF agents (roughly 17) were given postoperatively to about half.

In the case of this clone: Antigen specificity is unknown.

The table came from immunoSEQ multiplex PCR; TCRdb's copy has only in-frame clones and leaves some out. The data hold more than 5,500 clones, with roughly 90% observed a single time. The J segment lost 7 bases and the V segment lost 6 bases, leaving 18 bases of the junction unmatched. The V gene's germline CDR1 is MRHNA and CDR2 SNTAGT. CDR3 length equals 16 residues. The study's findings and limits: Active smokers at surgery had more clonal expansions than non-smokers. Sorted CD8 T cells held more high-frequency clones than CD4.

The sorted cells were lamina propria lymphocytes from surgical specimens, first isolated by density gradient. The receptor's source is an adult with Crohn's disease. Some clones in this sample may be carry-over from other donors' samples. The chain combines TRBV6-4 with TRBJ2-7, with 7 positions matching TRBD2. Sequenced input: CD4+ T cells from ileum. The CDR3 coding sequence is TGTGCCAGCAGGAGAGCTCCGGGACTACGGGGGAGGGAGCAGTACTTC. Encoded protein: CASRRAPGLRGREQYF.